This is a list of T cell receptor beta chains from one sample in a study of shared clonotypes between healthy human individuals. Clones were sequenced by immunoSEQ multiplex PCR, and TCRdb holds only the in-frame ones, with some missing. This sample has about 560,000 clones, with roughly four fifths found just once. The sequencing sample was made of PBMCs. Source of these receptors: a woman between 40 and 55 years old in good health. Some clones in this sample may be carry-over from other donors' samples. The CDR3 runs from the conserved cysteine through the conserved F or W. The order of the fields is CDR3 protein, clone size, J gene, V gene. The size field is filled for only some rows; it gives once, few, many or a size class.

CASSAGTGRTYEQYF	few	TRBJ2-7	TRBV5-1
CASSLWDRGAEQYF	NA	TRBJ2-7	TRBV7-2
CASSLRQGEYEQYF	NA	TRBJ2-7	TRBV27
CASTGGGGSGYTF	NA	TRBJ1-2	TRBV28
CASSDLGFNTGELFF	NA	TRBJ2-2	TRBV2
CASRTSSYEQYF	NA	TRBJ2-7	TRBV2
CAWSPGGEGFYEQYF	NA	TRBJ2-7	TRBV30
CASSPEPERGGGTDTQYF	NA	TRBJ2-3	TRBV7-2
CASSLPPGLIAKNIQYF	NA	TRBJ2-4	TRBV7-8
CAISGLFGQNQPQHF	NA	TRBJ1-5	TRBV10-3
CASSARAGRDTGELFF	NA	TRBJ2-2	TRBV6-4
CASSQGAQSSGNTIYF	NA	TRBJ1-3	TRBV4-1
CPRGQTYEQYF	NA	TRBJ2-7	TRBV19
CASSSPPYEQYF	NA	TRBJ2-7	TRBV7-6
CASRALGLETQYF	once	TRBJ2-5	TRBV2
CASSQGRTSGTTTDTQYF	NA	TRBJ2-3	TRBV4-3
CAWTDRGRDEKLFF	NA	TRBJ1-4	TRBV30
CAWGAGGSTEAFF	NA	TRBJ1-1	TRBV30
CASSISGLAGTGELFF	few	TRBJ2-2	TRBV27
CATSRPDGDNEKLFF	NA	TRBJ1-4	TRBV15
CAISGSGSSSYNEQFF	NA	TRBJ2-1	TRBV10-3
CASVTDRFYEQYF	NA	TRBJ2-7	TRBV2
CASSLGQNTGELFF	many	TRBJ2-2	TRBV5-4
CASSIGLAGIETQYF	NA	TRBJ2-5	TRBV7-8